What follows are 21 T cell receptor beta chains derived from one specimen sequenced in a study of synovial regulatory T cells in juvenile arthritis. Libraries were prepared by immunoSEQ multiplex PCR; TCRdb keeps only in-frame clonotypes and omits some of them. This sample's table reports some 9,200 clones. What was sequenced was Treg cells from blood. Subset reported: remaining (HLA-DR-negative) circulating blood Treg cells. The receptors originated from a donor between 2 and 29 years old with juvenile idiopathic arthritis.

V usage is TRBV5-1 and J usage is TRBJ2-1; TCRdb proposes TRBD2, but this gene call is untestable without DNA. This CDR3 is 13 amino acids long. Nucleotide data are not available. Germline-derived CDR1 and CDR2 are SGHRS and YFSETQ. The CDR3 sequence is CASSLGTTNEQFF.

This chain joins TRBV7-9 and TRBJ2-1; the TCRdb call, TRBD2, lacks DNA for checking. The germline V gene has CDR1 SEHNR and CDR2 FQNEAQ (reference sequence). There are 13 residues in the CDR3. The record lacks a DNA sequence. Here the CDR3 reads CASSLTTPSRWFF.

This sequence joins TRBV6-6 and TRBJ1-2. Germline values: CDR1 MNHNY, CDR2 SVGAGI (reference sequence). This CDR3 contains 15 residues. No DNA appears here. The CDR3: CASSYSRVFAFGYTF.

The J gene is TRBJ1-2, the V gene TRBV2; TCRdb's D call of TRBD1 is untestable without DNA. Germline CDR1 and CDR2: SNHLY and FYNNEI. CDR3 length: 13 residues. No coding sequence is recorded. The CDR3 sequence is CAIRDRQKYGYTF.

The chain recombines TRBV7-2 with TRBJ2-1; checking the TCRdb D call of TRBD2 is not possible without DNA. The CDR3 consists of 19 residues. The record lacks a DNA sequence. Germline CDR1 SGHTA, CDR2 FQGNSA. The CDR3 loop is CASSSSYQGLAGVKNEQFF.

The chain has TRBV18 and TRBJ2-1; the D gene TCRdb calls, TRBD1, cannot be checked with no DNA. The CDR3 sequence is 14 residues long. The protein alone is recorded here. CDR1 is KGHSH and CDR2 is LQKENI in the germline V gene. CDR3 sequence reads: CASSPRTGTNEQFF. The full variable domain, with the rest looked up from reference TRBV18 and TRBJ2-1, is NAGVMQNPRHLVRRRGQEARLRCSPMKGHSHVYWYRQLPEEGLKFMVYLQKENIIDESGMPKERFSAEFPKEGPSILRIQQVVRGDSAAYFCASSPRTGTNEQFFGPGTRLTVL.

The V and J genes are TRBV15 and TRBJ2-1; absent DNA, TCRdb's TRBD2 call cannot be checked. This CDR3 contains 15 residues. The DNA sequence is not available. Germline assignment: CDR1 LNHNV and CDR2 YYDKDF (reference sequence). The CDR3 is CATRVQRGIYNEQFF.

The rearrangement links TRBV7-2 to TRBJ2-5; the D call from TCRdb, TRBD2, cannot be confirmed without DNA. CDR1 is SGHTA, CDR2 FQGNSA, per germline. The CDR3 spans 12 residues. A DNA sequence was not provided. CDR3 amino acids: CASSLVRETQYF.

The chain employs TRBV9 and TRBJ2-6; TCRdb indicates TRBD1, and absent DNA this call remains unverified. CDR1 is SGDLS, CDR2 YYNGEE, per germline. The CDR3 loop spans 16 amino acids. The DNA is not on file. CDR3 sequence reads: CASSAGQGSGANVLTF.

This sequence joins TRBV7-9 and TRBJ2-1; checking the TCRdb D call of TRBD1 is not possible without DNA. This CDR3 comprises 15 residues. The DNA sequence is not available. Germline CDR1 reads SEHNR; CDR2 reads FQNEAQ (reference sequence). Here the CDR3 reads CASSLGTSSYNEQFF.

The V and J genes are TRBV30 and TRBJ1-1; TCRdb's assignment of TRBD1 cannot be checked, as there is no DNA. CDR1 GTSNPN and CDR2 SVGIG come from the germline V gene (reference sequence). This CDR3 spans 16 amino acids. No DNA is given. CDR3 in amino acids: CAWSVPGQGTNTEAFF.

The chain is built from TRBV11-2 and TRBJ1-2. The CDR3 contains 15 residues. The DNA sequence is not available. From germline, CDR1 is SGHAT and CDR2 FQNNGV. This chain's CDR3 is CASSLWVGAAYGYTF.

The rearrangement joins TRBV9 to TRBJ2-7; TCRdb picks TRBD2, but there is no DNA to check that call. The CDR3 contains 15 residues. Only the protein sequence is given. Germline-derived CDR1 and CDR2 are SGDLS and YYNGEE. CDR3 sequence: CASSPRHGGGYEQYF.

This chain links TRBV5-1 with TRBJ2-7. The length of the CDR3 is 14 residues. Nucleotide data are not available. Germline lookup yields CDR1 SGHRS and CDR2 YFSETQ. The CDR3 spells CASSLVVAPYEQYF.

The rearrangement links TRBV4-1 to TRBJ2-7; TCRdb's assignment of TRBD2 cannot be checked, as there is no DNA. CDR3 size: 19 residues. Only the protein is on record. CDR1 is MGHRA and CDR2 is YSYEKL in the germline V gene. The CDR3 sequence: CASSQDGTSGRAIPYEQYF.

This sequence joins TRBV2 and TRBJ1-2; with no DNA, the TCRdb D assignment of TRBD1 cannot be verified. This CDR3 comprises 15 residues. No DNA is given. CDR1 SNHLY and CDR2 FYNNEI come from the germline V gene. The CDR3 region is CASSKGQGVDYGYTF.

The V gene is TRBV5-6, the J gene TRBJ1-2; the D gene TCRdb calls, TRBD1, cannot be checked with no DNA. This CDR3 is 14 amino acids long. DNA for this receptor is not on file. CDR1 and CDR2 (germline): SGHDT, YYEEEE. CDR3 loop: CASSPGSGNYGYTF.

The V gene is TRBV19, the J gene TRBJ2-7; no DNA is available, so the TRBD1 call from TCRdb remains unchecked. Germline V gene lookup returns CDR1 LNHDA and CDR2 SQIVND (reference sequence). This CDR3 contains 14 residues. DNA for this receptor is not on file. CDR3 in amino acids: CASSMGHPPYEQYF.

V and J are TRBV29-1 and TRBJ1-2. Germline V lookup: CDR1 SQVTM, CDR2 ANQGSEA. This CDR3 is built from 12 residues. DNA for this receptor is not on file. The CDR3: CSVVSSGNGYTF.

J is TRBJ2-3 and V is TRBV7-8; TCRdb reports TRBD1, a call that lacks DNA to check it against. Germline values: CDR1 SGHVS, CDR2 FQNEAQ. The CDR3 sequence is 14 residues long. The record lacks a DNA sequence. The CDR3 sequence: CASTSRGLTDTQYF.

The rearrangement links TRBV2 to TRBJ2-3; the D call of TRBD2 rests on TCRdb alone, since no DNA is present to check it. CDR3 size: 15 residues. A DNA sequence was not provided. Germline V lookup: CDR1 SNHLY, CDR2 FYNNEI. The CDR3 loop is CASSPRRGTTDTQYF.